Listed below are T cell receptor beta chains from one sample, sequenced in a study of Ad26.COV2.S vaccination and SARS-CoV-2 variants. Generated by immunoSEQ multiplex PCR, the TCRdb table keeps only in-frame clones and is missing some. Of 380,000 or so clones in the sample, roughly 90% were seen once. The source material was peripheral blood, sampled in a trial of Ad26.COV2.S vaccine versus placebo. The receptors stem from a person between 18 and 60 years old who received the Ad26.COV2.S COVID-19 vaccine or a placebo. Both conserved end residues are part of each CDR3. D genes are given only for firm matches. A row's size may be missing; if present it is once, few, many or a size class.

abundance: .
d_gene: .
v_gene: TRBV5-4
j_gene: TRBJ1-2
CDR3nt: TGTGCCAGCAGTGAAAGGGTGTGGAGTTCTCGTGGCTACACCTTC
CDR3aa: CASSERVWSSRGYTF

abundance: .
d_gene: .
v_gene: TRBV4-1
j_gene: TRBJ2-7
CDR3nt: TGCGCCAGCAGCCAAGCTACCCCCTACGAGCAGTACTTC
CDR3aa: CASSQATPYEQYF

abundance: .
d_gene: TRBD1
v_gene: TRBV6-5
j_gene: TRBJ1-2
CDR3nt: TGTGCCAGCAGTTACTCGATGGGGCAGGGGGGTGGCTACACCTTC
CDR3aa: CASSYSMGQGGGYTF

abundance: .
d_gene: .
v_gene: TRBV11-2
j_gene: TRBJ1-1
CDR3nt: TGTGCCAGCAGCTCTCCGACAGGTCACACTGAAGCTTTCTTT
CDR3aa: CASSSPTGHTEAFF

abundance: .
d_gene: .
v_gene: TRBV4-3
j_gene: TRBJ1-2
CDR3nt: TGCGCCAGCAGCCAAATATGGCCGGCCAGCACTCCCTATGGCTACACCTTC
CDR3aa: CASSQIWPASTPYGYTF

abundance: .
d_gene: TRBD1
v_gene: TRBV5-1
j_gene: TRBJ2-7
CDR3nt: TGCGCCAGCAGCTCCTCTGGGACAGGCGTCTACGAGCAGTACTTC
CDR3aa: CASSSSGTGVYEQYF

abundance: .
d_gene: TRBD1
v_gene: TRBV5-6
j_gene: TRBJ1-5
CDR3nt: TGTGCCAGCAGTACCGGGACAGGGCGAAATCAGCCCCAGCATTTT
CDR3aa: CASSTGTGRNQPQHF

abundance: .
d_gene: .
v_gene: TRBV25-1
j_gene: TRBJ1-1
CDR3nt: TGTGCCAGCAGTGAATCTGTGATGAACACTGAAGCTTTCTTT
CDR3aa: CASSESVMNTEAFF

abundance: .
d_gene: .
v_gene: TRBV3-1/TRBV3-2
j_gene: TRBJ2-7
CDR3nt: TGTGCCAGCAGCCAAGAACACCGGTTCAATTACGAGCAGTACTTC
CDR3aa: CASSQEHRFNYEQYF

abundance: .
d_gene: .
v_gene: TRBV7-9
j_gene: TRBJ1-3
CDR3nt: TGTGCCAGCAGCTTTCCGGCTCCTGGAAACACCATATATTTT
CDR3aa: CASSFPAPGNTIYF

abundance: once
d_gene: .
v_gene: TRBV5-4
j_gene: TRBJ1-2
CDR3nt: TGTGCCAGCAGCTTGGCGGGCGAAAACTATGGCTACACCTTC
CDR3aa: CASSLAGENYGYTF

abundance: once
d_gene: .
v_gene: TRBV28
j_gene: TRBJ1-6
CDR3nt: TGTGCCAGCAGGCCCAGGGGTAACCTTAGATCACCCCTCCACTTT
CDR3aa: CASRPRGNLRSPLHF

abundance: .
d_gene: TRBD1
v_gene: TRBV5-1
j_gene: TRBJ1-4
CDR3nt: TGCGCCAGCACAAACCGACAGGGCGACGAAAAACTGTTTTTT
CDR3aa: CASTNRQGDEKLFF

abundance: .
d_gene: .
v_gene: TRBV9
j_gene: TRBJ1-6
CDR3nt: TGTGCCAGCAGCTACGGGGAAAATAATTCACCCCTCCACTTT
CDR3aa: CASSYGENNSPLHF

abundance: many
d_gene: .
v_gene: TRBV4-3
j_gene: TRBJ1-1
CDR3nt: TGCGCCAGCAGCCAAGATCCGAGATCGAACACTGAAGCTTTCTTT
CDR3aa: CASSQDPRSNTEAFF

abundance: medium-sized
d_gene: .
v_gene: TRBV6-5
j_gene: TRBJ2-2
CDR3nt: TGTGCCAGCAGTTACCACACCGGGGAGCTGTTTTTT
CDR3aa: CASSYHTGELFF

abundance: .
d_gene: .
v_gene: TRBV9
j_gene: TRBJ1-2
CDR3nt: TGTGCCAGCAGCCCGCTCCAGGGGCTGGGCTACACCTTC
CDR3aa: CASSPLQGLGYTF

abundance: .
d_gene: TRBD1
v_gene: TRBV12-5
j_gene: TRBJ2-7
CDR3nt: TGTGCTAGTGGTCGGGACAGTTACTACGAGCAGTACTTC
CDR3aa: CASGRDSYYEQYF

abundance: once
d_gene: TRBD1
v_gene: TRBV7-8
j_gene: TRBJ1-4
CDR3nt: TGTGCCAGCAGCTTAGCCCCAGGGGGCTATGAAAAACTGTTTTTT
CDR3aa: CASSLAPGGYEKLFF